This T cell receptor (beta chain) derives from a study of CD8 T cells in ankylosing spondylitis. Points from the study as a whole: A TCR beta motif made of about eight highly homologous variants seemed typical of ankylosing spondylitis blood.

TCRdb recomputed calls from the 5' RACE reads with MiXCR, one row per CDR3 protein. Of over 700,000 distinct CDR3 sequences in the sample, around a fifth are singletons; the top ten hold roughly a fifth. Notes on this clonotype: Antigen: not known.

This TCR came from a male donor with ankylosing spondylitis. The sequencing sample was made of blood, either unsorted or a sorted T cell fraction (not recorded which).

The CDR3: CASSSPGPVGTQYF. Here the CDR3 DNA reads TGCGCCAGCAGCTCCCCGGGACCCGTGGGGACGCAGTATTTT. V gene TRBV5-1 combines with J gene TRBJ2-3; either TRBD1 or TRBD2 may supply D (5 bases each). Germline loops: CDR1 SGHRS, CDR2 YFSETQ. CDR3 length: 14 residues. V lost 3 bases, J lost 9 bases, and 17 bases lay in between.